The present entry profiles one TCR beta chain with its context. Its antigen remains unknown. The record originates from a study of siplizumab effects on memory and regulatory T cells. Study-wide points: Some alloreactive sequences were traceable to unstimulated CD4+ memory cells, and siplizumab significantly reduced them.

V lost 6 bases to trimming and J lost 0 bases, with 12 bases between them. There are 15 residues in the CDR3. Germline V CDR1 and CDR2: MNHEY, SVGAGI. The protocol was immunoSEQ multiplex PCR, while the TCRdb copy is restricted to in-frame clones and leaves out a portion. This sample has 95,000 to 130,000 clones, with approximately 94% found just once. Input material: non-Treg CD4+ T cells sorted from blood. The receptor was derived from a human donor in good health. The rearrangement links TRBV6-5 to TRBJ1-3; D is undetermined. The CDR3: CASRFDGSSGNTIYF. The DNA for the CDR3 is TGTGCCAGCAGGTTCGACGGAAGCTCTGGAAACACCATATATTTT.